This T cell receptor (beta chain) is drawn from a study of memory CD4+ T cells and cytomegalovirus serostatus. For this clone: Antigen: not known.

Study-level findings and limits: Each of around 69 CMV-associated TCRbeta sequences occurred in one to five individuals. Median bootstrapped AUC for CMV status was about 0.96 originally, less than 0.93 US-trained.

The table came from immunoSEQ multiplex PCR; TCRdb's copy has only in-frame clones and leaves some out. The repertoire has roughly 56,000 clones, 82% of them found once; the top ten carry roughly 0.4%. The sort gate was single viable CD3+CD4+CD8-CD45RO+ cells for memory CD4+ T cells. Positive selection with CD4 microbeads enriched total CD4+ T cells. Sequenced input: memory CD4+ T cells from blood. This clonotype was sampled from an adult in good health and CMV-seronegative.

The CDR3 DNA is TGTGCCAGCAGCGAACGACAGGCCTTTGAAGCTTTCTTT. Encoded protein: CASSERQAFEAFF. V and J are TRBV7-2 and TRBJ1-1; a possible D gene is TRBD1 (6 bases). Trimming took off 5 bases at V and 7 bases at J, with 14 bases between the two ends. The CDR3 length is 13 residues. Germline V lookup: CDR1 SGHTA, CDR2 FQGNSA.